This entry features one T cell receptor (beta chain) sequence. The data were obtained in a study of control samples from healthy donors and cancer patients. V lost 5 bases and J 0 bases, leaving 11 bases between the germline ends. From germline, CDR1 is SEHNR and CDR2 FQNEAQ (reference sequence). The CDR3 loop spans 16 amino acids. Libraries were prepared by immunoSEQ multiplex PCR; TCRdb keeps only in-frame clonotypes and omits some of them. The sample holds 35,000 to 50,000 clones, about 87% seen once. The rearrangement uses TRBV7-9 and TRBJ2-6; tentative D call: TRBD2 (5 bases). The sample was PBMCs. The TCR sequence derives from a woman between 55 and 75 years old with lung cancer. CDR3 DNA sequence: TGTGCCAGCAGCCCACGGGGTTACTCTGGGGCCAACGTCCTGACTTTC. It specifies CASSPRGYSGANVLTF.